The 2 T cell receptor beta chains given below trace back to one sample, sequenced in a study of identical twins. Each CDR3 protein is one row after TCRdb ran MiXCR on the 5' RACE reads. The sample has roughly 770,000 distinct CDR3 sequences, 18% seen once. These same data were also listed under a study on T cells expressing NK-cell markers.

Sequenced input: PBMCs. The source is a woman between 18 and 30 years old in good health.

The CDR3 DNA reads TGCGCCAGCAGCGCACTAGCGGGGGAAGAGACCCAGTACTTC. Amino acids: CASSALAGEETQYF. The chain has TRBV5-1 and TRBJ2-5; 11 positions match TRBD2. J gave up 3 bases and V 4 bases, and 2 bases lay outside the gene matches. The germline gives CDR1 SGHRS, CDR2 YFSETQ. This CDR3 has 14 amino acids.

This clonotype was detected ten times or more. This chain connects TRBV6-5 to TRBJ1-1, with 9 positions matching TRBD1. V lost 3 bases, J lost 3 bases, and 8 bases stayed unmatched. This CDR3 comprises 16 residues. The V gene's germline CDR1 is MNHEY and CDR2 SVGAGI. The CDR3 sequence: CASSYNRDRVHTEAFF. Here the CDR3 DNA reads TGTGCCAGCAGTTATAACCGGGACAGGGTACACACTGAAGCTTTCTTT.